This note documents a single TCR beta chain sequence. The antigen remains undetermined. The CDR3 sequence is 15 residues long. Germline CDR1 SEHNR, CDR2 FQNEAQ (reference sequence). Trimming shortened V by 5 bases and J by 0 bases, and 11 bases separated the two germline ends. The PCR was carried out with 60 Vbeta primers and 13 Jbeta primers. The assay was immunoSEQ multiplex PCR, and TCRdb's table has in-frame clones only and misses some. The sample contains roughly 150,000 clones, around 80% of which appear only once. This sample was included in a study of cytomegalovirus exposure and HLA in healthy donors. About the study: Falling in the Caucasian-associated ancestry cluster were 80% to 90% of under 450 genotyped donors. Findings and limits, study-wide: 16,951 TCR beta sequences were associated with HLA alleles at 0.05 false discovery rate in a later analysis.

Sequencing input: PBMCs. This chain joins TRBV7-9 and TRBJ2-1; D uncertain. This TCR was recovered from a male donor in good health and CMV-seronegative. The CDR3 DNA reads TGTGCCAGCAGCATAGACTCTAGCTCCTACAATGAGCAGTTCTTC. This translates into CASSIDSSSYNEQFF.